This T cell receptor (beta chain) was obtained from a study of radiation and T cells in renal cell carcinoma. Broader study findings: From baseline, blood top tumor clonotypes peaked at 2 weeks post-radiation.

As regards this clone: Its antigen is unknown.

The sample's time point: blood 4 weeks post-SBRT, at nephrectomy. Documented treatment: 15 Gy SBRT to primary tumor, nephrectomy 4 weeks later. Nephrectomy followed 15 Gy stereotactic body radiation by 4 weeks. Serial blood draws occurred at baseline and 2 and 4 weeks post-SBRT. The CDR3 is 17 residues long. Trimming stripped 0 bases from V and 0 bases from J, with 13 bases between. CDR1 and CDR2 (germline): SGHDT, YYEEEE. This table comes from immunoSEQ multiplex PCR, and its TCRdb copy is limited to in-frame clones, with some not included. The sample lists 120,000 to 150,000 clones, 65% to 90% occurring once.

This TCR was sampled from a woman aged 45-65 years with renal cell carcinoma. The sample was blood, taken from a patient whose treatment included radiotherapy and nephrectomy. The rearrangement uses TRBV5-6 and TRBJ1-3; D is ambiguous. The DNA of the CDR3 is TGTGCCAGCAGCTTGGGGGGAAGAACCCGCTCTGGAAACACCATATATTTT. This sequence encodes CASSLGGRTRSGNTIYF. Full variable domain (remainder filled in from reference TRBV5-6 and TRBJ1-3): DAGVTQSPTHLIKTRGQQVTLRCSPKSGHDTVSWYQQALGQGPQFIFQYYEEEERQRGNFPDRFSGHQFPNYSSELNVNALLLGDSALYLCASSLGGRTRSGNTIYFGEGSWLTVV.